One sample yielded the 2 T cell receptor beta chains listed below, sequenced in a study of blood T cell repertoires in COVID-19. Sequenced by immunoSEQ multiplex PCR; TCRdb stores in-frame clones only, minus some. Of fewer than 250,000 clones detected, around 80% appear once; the ten largest clones hold 8.2%. Sequences were obtained from peripheral blood. The receptors were gathered from a woman in her forties or fifties with acute or convalescent COVID-19.

This chain connects TRBV5-6 to TRBJ2-7; 16 bases match TRBD2. The CDR3 is made up of 17 amino acids. J was trimmed by 5 bases and V by 3 bases; bases with no gene match: 8. Looked up from germline, CDR1 is SGHDT and CDR2 is YYEEEE. As DNA, the CDR3 is TGTGCCAGCAGCTCCGGGACTAGCGGGAGGGCTCTAAACGAGCAGTACTTC. This codes for CASSSGTSGRALNEQYF.

This clone was seen more than once but under ten times. The rearrangement joins TRBV4-2 to TRBJ1-5; TRBD1 might be the D (5 bases). V shed 0 bases and J shed 3 bases, with 15 bases lying between them. Germline CDR1 and CDR2: LGHNA and YNFKEQ. The CDR3 has 17 amino acids. The CDR3 here is CASSQDGAGFPNQPQHF. In DNA, the CDR3 is TGTGCCAGCAGCCAAGATGGGGCCGGATTCCCCAATCAGCCCCAGCATTTT.